The 18 T cell receptor beta chains presented below share a single source sample, sequenced in a study of vaccination and CD4 T cells after COVID-19. Specified treatment: 10-day PBMC culture with coronavirus spike peptide pools or control peptides (ViraFEST assay). The collection of CD4+ T cells from the unexposed donor took place before the COVID-19 pandemic (2011-2018). Cultured CD4+ T-cell DNA underwent Oncomine TCR Beta short-read sequencing. Researchers extracted genomic DNA from CD4+ T cells that had been cultured. TCRdb independently ran MiXCR on the PCR reads; one entry per CDR3 protein. The sample contains about 7,000 distinct CDR3 sequences, about 35% of which appear only once. No antigen is known for these receptors. Source material: CD4+ T cells from blood, cultured in vitro. These receptors all come from a human donor in good health.

The J gene is TRBJ2-2, the V gene TRBV20-1; D uncertain. Germline loops: CDR1 DFQATT, CDR2 SNEGSKA (reference sequence). This CDR3 spans 14 amino acids. Trimming took 0 bases from V and 10 from J, leaving 15 bases between them. The CDR3 DNA reads as TGCAGTGCTAGAGATTTTAGTCGGGTTTCGGAGCTGTTTTTT. This gives the protein CSARDFSRVSELFF.

This clonotype has just a few counts. J is TRBJ1-2 and V is TRBV11-1; D may be TRBD1 (5 bases). The germline V gene encodes CDR1 SGHAT and CDR2 FQDESV (reference sequence). Trimming pared 2 bases from V and 3 bases from J, leaving 13 bases between. This CDR3 contains 15 residues. In nucleotides, the CDR3 is TGTGCCAGCAGCTTATCAACAAGGGGAGACTATGGCTACACCTTC. It specifies CASSLSTRGDYGYTF.

The sample holds a few counts of this clonotype. The CDR3, as DNA: TGCAGTGCTAGAGTGAGGTTTCGCCACACTGAAGCTTTCTTT. This gives the protein CSARVRFRHTEAFF. The J gene is TRBJ1-1, the V gene TRBV20-1; unclear D gene. In germline, CDR1 is DFQATT, CDR2 SNEGSKA (reference sequence). Trimming cost V 1 base and J 3 bases, with 12 bases left between them. The CDR3 has 14 residues.

Turning to this clonotype: One junction end disagrees with the germline gene, perhaps due to a read error. The chain combines TRBV19 with TRBJ1-2; D might be TRBD1 (6 bases). The CDR3 is made up of 15 amino acids. Germline V gene data show CDR1 as LNHDA and CDR2 as SQIVND (reference sequence). CDR3: CASTEIAGTRHGHTF. DNA of the CDR3: TGTGCCAGTACTGAAATAGCCGGGACAAGGCATGGCCACACCTTC.

This clonotype has more than one count but fewer than ten. The rearrangement links TRBV27 to TRBJ1-2, with D perhaps TRBD1 (5 bases). V lost 1 base, J lost 10 bases, and 10 bases lay in between. Looked up from germline, CDR1 is MNHEY and CDR2 is SMNVEV (reference sequence). CDR3 length: 12 residues. CDR3 residues: CASSLLGVYYTF. DNA for the CDR3: TGTGCCAGCAGTTTATTGGGGGTTTACTACACCTTC.

V and J are TRBV6-2 or TRBV6-3 and TRBJ2-7; possibly TRBD2 for D (5 bases). V lost 3 bases and J lost 11, with 17 bases in between. The CDR3 length is 13 residues. CDR1 is MNHEY, CDR2 SVGEGT, per germline. For the CDR3, the DNA is TGTGCCAGCAGTTATTCCGGGGTGGACCGGGAGTACTTC. As protein: CASSYSGVDREYF.

CDR3 amino acids: CASNPRGLMGYEQYF. For the CDR3, the DNA is TGTGCCAGCAACCCCAGGGGGCTTATGGGTTACGAGCAGTACTTC. The V and J genes are TRBV28 and TRBJ2-7; 8 bases align to TRBD1. CDR3 length: 15 residues. Germline V gives CDR1 MDHEN, CDR2 SYDVKM. The J segment lost 4 bases and the V segment lost 7 bases, leaving 12 bases of the junction unmatched.

The V gene is TRBV5-1, the J gene TRBJ2-6; 8 bases are a match to TRBD1. CDR1 and CDR2 from the germline V gene are SGHRS and YFSETQ. V lost 1 base to trimming and J lost 4 bases; unmatched junction nucleotides: 10. The length of the CDR3 is 18 residues. CDR3 DNA: TGCGCCAGCAGCTTGTTCGGCGACAGGGGTGCCGGGGCCAACGTCCTGACTTTC. Protein sequence: CASSLFGDRGAGANVLTF.

There are a few counts of this clonotype. The CDR3 protein is CASSQGTSNTEAFF. The DNA for the CDR3 is TGTGCCAGCAGCCAAGGGACTTCGAACACTGAAGCTTTCTTT. This chain uses TRBV11-3 with TRBJ1-1; D might be TRBD1 (5 bases). Trimming removed 5 bases at V and 1 base at J, with 11 bases between. This CDR3 contains 14 residues. Germline CDR1 reads SGHNT; CDR2 reads YENEEA.

This sequence joins TRBV20-1 and TRBJ1-1, with TRBD1 as a possible D gene (6 bases). V lost 5 bases and J lost 4, with 14 bases in between. CDR3 size: 13 residues. The germline CDR1 and CDR2 sequences are DFQATT and SNEGSKA (reference sequence). The DNA for the CDR3 is TGCAGTGCTTCACAGGGTTTGAGCACTGAAGCTTTCTTT. Its protein product is CSASQGLSTEAFF.

This clonotype has only a few counts. The chain carries TRBV7-3 and TRBJ2-6; 7 nucleotides align to TRBD1. With V trimmed by 0 bases and J by 0 bases, 5 bases remained unmatched. The germline gives CDR1 SGHTA, CDR2 FQGTGA. The CDR3 contains 18 residues. CDR3 residues: CASSLTGTAFSGANVLTF. The CDR3, as DNA: TGTGCCAGCAGCTTAACCGGGACAGCCTTCTCTGGGGCCAACGTCCTGACTTTC.

Only a few counts were recorded for this clonotype. The CDR3: CSAREGGGGTEAFF. CDR3 bases: TGCAGTGCTAGAGAGGGTGGCGGCGGCACTGAAGCTTTCTTT. The rearrangement links TRBV20-1 to TRBJ1-1; D gene unclear. Trimming shortened V by 0 bases and J by 4 bases, and 12 bases separated the two germline ends. Per germline, CDR1 DFQATT and CDR2 SNEGSKA (reference sequence). The CDR3 is 14 amino acids.

In its sample, this clonotype was seen a few times. The J gene is TRBJ2-3, the V gene TRBV27; possibly TRBD2 for D (6 bases). Trimming removed 2 bases from V and 6 bases from J, with 12 bases in between. Per the germline V gene, CDR1 is MNHEY and CDR2 is SMNVEV (reference sequence). The CDR3 is 14 amino acids. The CDR3 bases are TGTGCCAGCAGTTTACAGCGGGTCGGGGATACGCAGTATTTT. It encodes CASSLQRVGDTQYF.

There are a few counts of this clonotype. The chain links TRBV20-1 to TRBJ1-1; the D gene is possibly TRBD1 (6 bases). V shed 1 base and J shed 0 bases, with 9 bases lying between them. Germline V gene data show CDR1 as DFQATT and CDR2 as SNEGSKA (reference sequence). There are 14 residues in the CDR3. CDR3 DNA sequence: TGCAGTGCTAGAGTGGGGACATTGAACACTGAAGCTTTCTTT. Protein: CSARVGTLNTEAFF.

The chain links TRBV28 to TRBJ2-7; 10 positions agree with TRBD1. This CDR3 is built from 15 residues. CDR1 is MDHEN and CDR2 is SYDVKM in the germline V gene. V shed 6 bases, J shed 0 bases, and the junction held 5 bases outside the gene matches. In nucleotides, the CDR3 is TGTGCCAGCAGCCGGGGACAGGGGAGCTCCTACGAGCAGTACTTC. This translates into CASSRGQGSSYEQYF. Looking up the rest from reference TRBV28 and TRBJ2-7 gives the full variable domain: DVKVTQSSRYLVKRTGEKVFLECVQDMDHENMFWYRQDPGLGLRLIYFSYDVKMKEKGDIPEGYSVSREKKERFSLILESASTNQTSMYLCASSRGQGSSYEQYFGPGTRLTVT.

This sequence joins TRBV28 and TRBJ2-3, with unresolved D. The ends were cut back, 0 bases at V and 1 base at J, with 14 bases in the middle. The CDR3 runs to 17 residues. Germline V lookup: CDR1 MDHEN, CDR2 SYDVKM. In nucleotides, the CDR3 is TGTGCCAGCAGTTTATGGGGCAGTCCGGTCCGCACAGATACGCAGTATTTT. It specifies CASSLWGSPVRTDTQYF.

This rearrangement joins TRBV7-9 to TRBJ2-6; D is possibly TRBD2 (6 bases). Germline lookup yields CDR1 SEHNR and CDR2 FQNEAQ (reference sequence). The CDR3 contains 15 residues. V shed 8 bases and J shed 3 bases, with 14 bases lying between them. The CDR3 DNA sequence: TGTGCCAGCGAAGGAGGGGTTGTTGGGGCCAACGTCCTGACTTTC. Protein product: CASEGGVVGANVLTF. Complete variable domain (other parts from reference TRBV7-9 and TRBJ2-6): DTGVSQNPRHKITKRGQNVTFRCDPISEHNRLYWYRQTLGQGPEFLTYFQNEAQLEKSRLLSDRFSAERPKGSFSTLEIQRTEQGDSAMYLCASEGGVVGANVLTFGAGSRLTVL.

The J gene is TRBJ1-4, the V gene TRBV20-1; D unclear. From germline, CDR1 is DFQATT and CDR2 SNEGSKA (reference sequence). The CDR3 runs 16 residues. V was clipped by 0 bases and J by 7 bases, with 18 bases between them. The CDR3: CSARDTRTTRAEKLFF. In nucleotides, the CDR3 is TGCAGTGCTAGAGATACGCGAACAACCCGGGCTGAAAAACTGTTTTTT.